This T cell receptor (beta chain) was recorded in a study of CD8+ T cells in alopecia areata. Study-wide results and limits: For patients receiving tofacitinib, scalp clonality and expanded CD8+ clones among the top 100 significantly decreased.

RNA was isolated and reverse transcribed to cDNA, the sequencing template. The table came from immunoSEQ multiplex PCR; TCRdb's copy has only in-frame clones and leaves some out. Of around 300,000 clones listed, about 60% are singletons. This clone turned up a few times. Its antigen is unidentified. This CDR3 contains 13 residues. The germline V gene encodes CDR1 MNHNS and CDR2 SASEGT. Trimming cost V 5 bases and J 7 bases, with 11 bases left between them. The treatment is: oral pan-JAK inhibitor, 5-10 mg twice daily. The TCR sequence derives from a human donor with alopecia areata. Here the sequenced sample was CD4+ T cells sorted from blood, taken at approximately week 52, from a patient treated with tofacitinib. This chain connects TRBV6-1 to TRBJ2-2; weak D call: TRBD2 (5 bases). CDR3 in DNA: TGTGCCAGCAGTCCCCGGGGAGACGGGGAGCTGTTTTTT. Translated, it gives CASSPRGDGELFF.